Listed here are 14 T cell receptor beta chains from one sample, sequenced in a study of OX40 agonist ivuxolimab in advanced cancers. Profiling relied on immunoSEQ multiplex PCR, and the TCRdb table lists in-frame clones only, not all of them. The sample includes around 72,000 clones, 80% to 90% seen only once; the top ten take roughly 1%. The specimen was CD4+ or CD8+ T cells sorted from blood, collected in a trial of the OX40 agonist ivuxolimab. These receptors all stem from an adult with an advanced solid tumor such as melanoma, head and neck, liver or kidney cancer.

The chain carries TRBV5-1 and TRBJ2-5; TRBD1 agrees at 8 bases. This CDR3 is 14 amino acids long. In germline, CDR1 is SGHRS, CDR2 YFSETQ. The V gene end was trimmed by 4 bases and the J gene end by 4 bases; junction bases not matched to a gene: 6. This CDR3 is CASSKGQGSETQYF. DNA of the CDR3: TGCGCCAGCAGCAAAGGACAGGGATCAGAGACCCAGTACTTC.

The chain joins TRBV7-8 to TRBJ2-1, with 10 positions matching TRBD2. Trimming at V came to 3 bases and at J to 5 bases, leaving 4 bases not matched to a gene. Germline V gene lookup returns CDR1 SGHVS and CDR2 FQNEAQ. There are 15 residues in the CDR3. CDR3 sequence reads: CASSFSGGTNNEQFF. DNA of the CDR3: TGTGCCAGCAGCTTTAGCGGGGGGACCAACAATGAGCAGTTCTTC.

The genes are TRBV5-6 and TRBJ2-1; TRBD2 aligns across 10 bases. Per germline, CDR1 SGHDT and CDR2 YYEEEE. The CDR3 has 16 amino acids. V dropped 7 bases and J dropped 9; count of bases not matched to a gene: 16. This CDR3 is CASGSLGKRGGSEQFF. The CDR3 bases are TGTGCCAGCGGATCACTTGGAAAGCGGGGGGGCAGTGAGCAGTTCTTC.

The rearrangement joins TRBV7-8 to TRBJ2-7; D might be TRBD2 (7 bases). Trimming left V 5 bases short and J 4 bases short, with 15 bases between. CDR1 and CDR2 from the germline V gene are SGHVS and FQNEAQ. This CDR3 contains 14 residues. The CDR3 here is CASSPRGRTYEQYF. CDR3 nucleotides: TGTGCCAGCAGCCCGCGGGGGCGGACGTACGAGCAGTACTTC.

The chain links TRBV6-1 to TRBJ1-3; no clear D gene. This CDR3 spans 16 amino acids. CDR1 is MNHNS and CDR2 is SASEGT in the germline V gene. Trimming shortened V by 4 bases and J by 1 base, and 14 bases separated the two germline ends. CDR3 DNA: TGTGCCAGCAGTGGTACCCCCGGGTCATCTGGAAACACCATATATTTT. It is translated as CASSGTPGSSGNTIYF.

On this clone itself: An end of the junction differs from the germline gene, which may be a read error. J is TRBJ1-5 and V is TRBV5-1; maybe TRBD1 (5 bases). Germline V lookup: CDR1 SGHRS, CDR2 YFSETQ. The CDR3 has 14 amino acids. DNA for the CDR3: TGCGCCAGCAGTTTGGAGGGTAACCAGGGGCCCCAGCATTTT. This gives the protein CASSLEGNQGPQHF.

This chain connects TRBV7-3 to TRBJ2-3, with 11 bases that match TRBD1. The J segment lost 4 bases and the V segment lost 1 base, leaving 7 bases of the junction unmatched. CDR1 SGHTA and CDR2 FQGTGA come from the germline V gene. CDR3 length equals 17 residues. CDR3 sequence: CASSLNGRGQGADTQYF. Here the CDR3 DNA reads TGTGCCAGCAGCTTAAATGGACGGGGACAGGGGGCAGATACGCAGTATTTT.

This chain joins TRBV28 and TRBJ1-1, with 8 nucleotides matching TRBD1. J was trimmed by 14 bases and V by 8 bases; bases with no gene match: 16. Germline lookup yields CDR1 MDHEN and CDR2 SYDVKM. This CDR3 region has 13 residues. The chain's CDR3 is CASLGQGARSAFF. The DNA for the CDR3 is TGTGCCAGCCTAGGGCAGGGGGCGAGGTCCGCCTTCTTT.

V and J are TRBV5-1 and TRBJ2-2; TRBD2 matches at 12 bases. The CDR3 consists of 17 residues. Germline CDR1 SGHRS, CDR2 YFSETQ. Trimming took 4 bases from V and 7 from J; bases not matched to a gene: 11. CDR3 in amino acids: CASSPSGLAGYGGELFF. The CDR3 DNA reads as TGCGCCAGCAGCCCCTCCGGACTAGCGGGATATGGCGGGGAGCTGTTTTTT.

This clone has just one count. The rearrangement links TRBV2 to TRBJ1-2; D gene uncertain. Germline CDR1 SNHLY, CDR2 FYNNEI. V shed 1 base and J shed 7 bases, with 13 bases lying between them. There are 14 residues in the CDR3. CDR3 sequence: CASSEDERLGGYTF. The CDR3 DNA is TGTGCCAGCAGTGAAGACGAGAGACTCGGTGGCTACACCTTC.

The chain combines TRBV10-1 with TRBJ1-5; D perhaps matches TRBD1 (6 bases). The V end lost 3 bases, the J end lost 11 bases, and 17 bases lay between the germline ends. CDR3 length equals 14 residues. Germline V gene sequence: CDR1 WNHNN, CDR2 SYGVQD (reference sequence). CDR3 in amino acids: CASSELGHISTQHF. CDR3 in DNA: TGCGCCAGCAGTGAATTGGGACACATCTCGACCCAGCATTTT.

The chain is built from TRBV7-8 and TRBJ2-5; 7 bases match TRBD2. Looked up from germline, CDR1 is SGHVS and CDR2 is FQNEAQ. The CDR3 consists of 16 residues. Trimming cost V 5 bases and J 2 bases; bases outside gene matches: 11. CDR3 residues: CASSTYSWGGQETQYF. The CDR3 coding sequence is TGTGCCAGCAGCACCTACAGTTGGGGGGGACAAGAGACCCAGTACTTC.

This chain uses TRBV5-1 with TRBJ1-1, with D perhaps TRBD1 (5 bases). Germline CDR1 SGHRS, CDR2 YFSETQ. V dropped 3 bases and J dropped 3 bases, with 15 bases sitting between them. This CDR3 spans 15 amino acids. The CDR3 DNA follows: TGCGCCAGCAGCTCCTTTTCGGGGGGAGACACTGAAGCTTTCTTT. Protein sequence: CASSSFSGGDTEAFF.

CDR3 in amino acids: CASSLVPPDTQYF. The CDR3 nucleotides read TGCGCCAGCAGCTTGGTCCCCCCAGATACGCAGTATTTT. The chain couples TRBV5-1 to TRBJ2-3; D gene unclear. Germline CDR1 SGHRS, CDR2 YFSETQ. The CDR3 spans 13 residues. V lost 0 bases and J lost 4, with 6 bases in between.